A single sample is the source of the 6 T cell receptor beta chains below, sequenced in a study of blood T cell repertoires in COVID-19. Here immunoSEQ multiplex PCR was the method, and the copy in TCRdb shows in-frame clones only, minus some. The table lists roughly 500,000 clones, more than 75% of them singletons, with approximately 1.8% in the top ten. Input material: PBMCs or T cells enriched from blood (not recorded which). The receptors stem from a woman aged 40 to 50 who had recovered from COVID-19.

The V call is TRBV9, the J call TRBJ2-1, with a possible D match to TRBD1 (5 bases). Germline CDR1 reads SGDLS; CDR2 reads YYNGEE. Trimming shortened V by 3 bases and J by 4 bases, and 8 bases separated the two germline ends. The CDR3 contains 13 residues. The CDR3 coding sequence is TGTGCCAGCAGCGAACGACAGTACAATGAGCAGTTCTTC. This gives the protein CASSERQYNEQFF.

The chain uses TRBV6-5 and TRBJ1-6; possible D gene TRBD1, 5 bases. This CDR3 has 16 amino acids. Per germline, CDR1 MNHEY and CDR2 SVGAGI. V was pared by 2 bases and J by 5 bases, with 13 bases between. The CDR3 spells CASSYHVGQDNSPLHF. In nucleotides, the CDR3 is TGTGCCAGCAGTTACCACGTGGGGCAGGATAATTCACCCCTCCACTTT.

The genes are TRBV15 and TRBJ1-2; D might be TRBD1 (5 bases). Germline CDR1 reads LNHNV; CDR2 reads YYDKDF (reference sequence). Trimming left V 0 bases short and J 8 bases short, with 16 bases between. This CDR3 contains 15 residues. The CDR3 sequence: CATSRDTGPAGGYTF. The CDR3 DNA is TGTGCCACCAGCAGAGATACGGGCCCCGCAGGGGGCTACACCTTC.

The CDR3 coding sequence is TGCGCCAGCAGCTCCGAGGGCGGGGGTCGAAACACCATATATTTT. It encodes CASSSEGGGRNTIYF. This chain uses TRBV5-1 with TRBJ1-3, with D maybe TRBD1 (5 bases). The ends were cut back, 3 bases at V and 5 bases at J, with 15 bases in the middle. CDR1 and CDR2 from the germline V gene are SGHRS and YFSETQ. There are 15 residues in the CDR3.

The CDR3 is CASSGSGRDNNEQFF. CDR3 in DNA: TGCGCCAGCAGTGGGAGCGGGAGGGACAACAATGAGCAGTTCTTC. V and J are TRBV10-1 and TRBJ2-1; 10 nucleotides align to TRBD2. The CDR3 has 15 residues. CDR1 and CDR2 (germline): WNHNN, SYGVQD (reference sequence). Germline trimming cut 4 bases from V and 5 bases from J; bases unmatched to any gene: 5.

This CDR3 is CATSPGLAGVNEQFF. For the CDR3, the DNA is TGTGCCACCTCTCCTGGGCTAGCGGGAGTCAATGAGCAGTTCTTC. The chain recombines TRBV19 with TRBJ2-1, with 10 bases matching TRBD2. In germline, CDR1 is LNHDA, CDR2 SQIVND (reference sequence). V lost 10 bases, J lost 6 bases, and 12 bases stayed unmatched. The CDR3 consists of 15 residues.